The present T cell receptor beta chain was sequenced within a study of cytomegalovirus exposure and HLA in healthy donors (dated 2017 in TCRdb). Notes on the research overall: According to a later analysis, the roughly 130 validation repertoires were produced on the same platform as the 700 or so repertoires of the first cohort. Along with the approximately 700-subject first cohort, a separate validation cohort of roughly 110 different subjects was used. The study combined high-throughput TCR immunosequencing, statistical association of individual TCRs with disease status, and machine learning to predict cytomegalovirus infection status. The study was designed to test whether signatures of past pathogen exposure could be identified by cataloging public T cell receptors. Points the paper makes about the study in general: The classifier was reported to diagnose cytomegalovirus status with high specificity and sensitivity in both the original and validation cohorts. The authors suggested that the approach could potentially be generalized to other disease states and immunological phenotypes. A later analysis found that TCRs clustered in the first cohort also tended to co-occur in the 95 to 150 validation repertoires, with 94% of cluster scores above 0. In the study, around 150 TCR beta chains were listed as associated with cytomegalovirus. In vitro tests confirmed that a few of the cytomegalovirus-associated TCR beta chains recognize cytomegalovirus antigens. A later analysis had no HLA typing for the validation cohort, so co-occurrence there was scored across all 120 repertoires. Across donors, most TCR sequences were observed very rarely, whereas some public TCRs were present in many individuals.

The donors belonged to the validation cohort of about 110 subjects, which was separate from the approximately 680-subject first cohort. To prepare the library, the immunoSEQ multiplex PCR assay was applied. Turning to the authors' computational methods: A statistical classification framework was developed to diagnose cytomegalovirus status using the catalog of TCR beta chain sequences. What TCRdb holds here is the immuneACCESS table cut down to in-frame rearrangements. Part of the clones is not present; checked against another copy, under half of the missing clones reflect an unresolved V gene, and the others are unexplained. V and J calls and clone size come straight from that table; D and trimming were deduced from the DNA. The sample data list 150,000 to 200,000 clones, and about 89% of these were observed just once. Around 7.2% of the sample goes to the ten largest clones. With regard to this clone: It has no known antigen specificity. One base away there is no much larger clone; base qualities are not given.

At the junction V is shortened by 0 bases and J by 3 bases, with 11 bases in between. The CDR3 sequence holds 16 residues, the cysteine and phenylalanine included. The retained sequence is limited to the CDR3, 48 bases, with the frame set at the first base. Taken from the germline V gene (reference sequence), the CDR1 and CDR2 loops are LNHNV and YYDKDF. The V gene is TRBV15 and the J gene is TRBJ2-2; no D gene is confidently identified. The TCR sequence derives from a man younger than 45 in good health and CMV-seropositive. The specimen sequenced was PBMCs. The CDR3 loop reads CATSREVQAYTGELFF. The DNA sequence is TGTGCCACCAGCAGAGAAGTGCAGGCCTACACCGGGGAGCTGTTTTTT.